This TCR beta chain was sequenced during a study of glioma-infiltrating T cells. Regarding the study as a whole: Very few CDR3 sequences were shared between tissue and blood. Non-neoplastic patients had below-expected tissue-blood divergence, while all gliomas exceeded expectation.

Amplification of TCR alpha and beta CDR3 regions from RNA used iRepertoire nested multiplex PCR. Tissue mRNA or PBMC total RNA, roughly 85-450 ng, went into one-step reverse transcription and amplification. From the multiplex PCR reads, TCRdb called clonotypes with MiXCR, one entry per CDR3 protein. Of about 93,000 distinct CDR3 sequences listed, roughly 40% are singletons. Turning to this clonotype: Its antigen is not identified.

Germline lookup yields CDR1 SQVTM and CDR2 ANQGSEA. V was clipped by 7 bases and J by 4 bases; unmatched bases: 9. The CDR3 has 14 amino acids. The clonotype originates from a human donor with low-grade glioma or glioblastoma, undergoing nonglioma brain surgery, or in good health (not recorded which). This chain connects TRBV29-1 to TRBJ2-3, with 9 bases matching TRBD2. Sequences were obtained from glioma tissue, nonneoplastic brain tissue, or PBMCs (not recorded which). CDR3 sequence (DNA): TGCAGCGCTAAGTCTAGCGGGGCAGCAGATACGCAGTATTTT. Its translation: CSAKSSGAADTQYF.